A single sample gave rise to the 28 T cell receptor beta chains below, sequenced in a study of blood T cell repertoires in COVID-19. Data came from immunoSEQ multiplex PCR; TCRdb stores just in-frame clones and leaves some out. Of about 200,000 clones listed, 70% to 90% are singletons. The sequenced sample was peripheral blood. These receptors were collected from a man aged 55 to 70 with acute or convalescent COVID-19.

The CDR3: CAISEGTSGRTDTQYF. The CDR3 nucleotides are TGTGCCATCAGTGAGGGGACTAGCGGGCGTACAGATACGCAGTATTTT. The rearrangement links TRBV10-3 to TRBJ2-3; 12 nucleotides align to TRBD2. J lost 3 bases, V lost 2 bases, and 3 bases had no gene match. The CDR3 contains 16 residues. CDR1 is ENHRY, CDR2 SYGVKD, per germline.

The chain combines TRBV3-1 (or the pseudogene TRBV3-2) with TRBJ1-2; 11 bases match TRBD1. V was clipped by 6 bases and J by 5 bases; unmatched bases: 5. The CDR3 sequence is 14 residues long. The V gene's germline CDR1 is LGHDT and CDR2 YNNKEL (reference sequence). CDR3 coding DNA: TGTGCCAGCAGTCAGGACAGGGGGCGATATGGCTACACCTTC. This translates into CASSQDRGRYGYTF.

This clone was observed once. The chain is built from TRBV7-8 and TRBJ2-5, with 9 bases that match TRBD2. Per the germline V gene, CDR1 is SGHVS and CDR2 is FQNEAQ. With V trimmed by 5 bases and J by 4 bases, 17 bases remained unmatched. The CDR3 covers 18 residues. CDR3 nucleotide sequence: TGTGCCAGCAGCCGTAATTGGGGAGCGGGAGGATTCGTAGAGACCCAGTACTTC. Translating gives CASSRNWGAGGFVETQYF.

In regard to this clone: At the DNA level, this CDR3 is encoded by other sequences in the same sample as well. CDR3 sequence: CASSLGQGYEQYF. The CDR3 DNA reads as TGTGCCAGCAGCTTGGGACAGGGCTACGAGCAGTACTTC. This rearrangement joins TRBV28 to TRBJ2-7; 9 positions agree with TRBD1. This CDR3 spans 13 amino acids. J lost 3 bases, V lost 6 bases, and 3 bases had no gene match. Germline loops: CDR1 MDHEN, CDR2 SYDVKM.

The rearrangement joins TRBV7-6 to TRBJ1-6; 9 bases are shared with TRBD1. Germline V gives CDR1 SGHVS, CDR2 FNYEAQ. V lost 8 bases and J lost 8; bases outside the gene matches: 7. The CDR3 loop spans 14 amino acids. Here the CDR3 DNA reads TGTGCCAGCCGCGGGACAGGGAGGGATTCACCCCTCCACTTT. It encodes CASRGTGRDSPLHF.

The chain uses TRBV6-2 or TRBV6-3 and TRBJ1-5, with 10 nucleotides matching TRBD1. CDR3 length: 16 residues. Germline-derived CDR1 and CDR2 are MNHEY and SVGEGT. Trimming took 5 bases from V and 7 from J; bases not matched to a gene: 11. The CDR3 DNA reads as TGTGCCAGCAGTACCACCGGGACAGGGGTCTACCAGCCCCAGCATTTT. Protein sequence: CASSTTGTGVYQPQHF.

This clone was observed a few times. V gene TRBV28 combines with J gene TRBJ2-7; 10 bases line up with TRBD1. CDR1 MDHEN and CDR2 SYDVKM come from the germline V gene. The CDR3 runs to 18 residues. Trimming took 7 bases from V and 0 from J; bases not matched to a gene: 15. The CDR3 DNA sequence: TGTGCCAGCACCCTTACACCGGGACAGGGGAGGAGCTCCTACGAGCAGTACTTC. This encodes CASTLTPGQGRSSYEQYF.

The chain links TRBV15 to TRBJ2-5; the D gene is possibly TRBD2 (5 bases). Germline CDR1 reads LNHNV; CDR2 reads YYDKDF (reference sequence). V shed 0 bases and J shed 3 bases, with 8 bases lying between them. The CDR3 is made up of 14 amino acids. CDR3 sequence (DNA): TGTGCCACCAGCAGAGATAACGGGGAAGAGACCCAGTACTTC. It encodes CATSRDNGEETQYF.

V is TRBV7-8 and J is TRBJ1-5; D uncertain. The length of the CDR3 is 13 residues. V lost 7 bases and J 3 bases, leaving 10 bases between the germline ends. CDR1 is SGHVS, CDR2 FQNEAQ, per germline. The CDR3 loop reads CASTGVNNQPQHF. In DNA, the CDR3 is TGTGCCAGCACCGGAGTGAACAATCAGCCCCAGCATTTT.

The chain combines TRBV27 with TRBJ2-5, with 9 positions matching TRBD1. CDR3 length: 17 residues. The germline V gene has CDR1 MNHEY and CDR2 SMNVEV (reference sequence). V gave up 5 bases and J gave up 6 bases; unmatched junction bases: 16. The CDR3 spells CASSRRDRAGPRKTQYF. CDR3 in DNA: TGTGCCAGCAGTCGACGGGACAGGGCGGGCCCTAGGAAGACCCAGTACTTC.

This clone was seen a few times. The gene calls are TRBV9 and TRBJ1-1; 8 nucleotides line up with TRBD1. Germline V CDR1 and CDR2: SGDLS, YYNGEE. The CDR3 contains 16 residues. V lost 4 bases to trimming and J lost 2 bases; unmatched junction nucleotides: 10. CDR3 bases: TGTGCCAGCAGCTCACACCCACAGGGGGGAAACACTGAAGCTTTCTTT. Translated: CASSSHPQGGNTEAFF.

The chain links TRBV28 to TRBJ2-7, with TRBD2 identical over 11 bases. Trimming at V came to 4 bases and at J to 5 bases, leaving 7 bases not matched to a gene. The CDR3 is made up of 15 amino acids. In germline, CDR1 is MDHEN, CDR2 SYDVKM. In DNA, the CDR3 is TGTGCCAGCAGTTCCCTAGCGGGAGGTGATGACGAGCAGTACTTC. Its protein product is CASSSLAGGDDEQYF.

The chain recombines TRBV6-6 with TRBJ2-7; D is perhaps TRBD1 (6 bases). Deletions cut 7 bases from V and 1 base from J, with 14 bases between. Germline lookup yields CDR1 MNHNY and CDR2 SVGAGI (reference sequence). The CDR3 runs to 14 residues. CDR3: CASTFQGGSYEQYF. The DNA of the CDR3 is TGTGCCAGCACTTTCCAAGGGGGTTCCTACGAGCAGTACTTC.

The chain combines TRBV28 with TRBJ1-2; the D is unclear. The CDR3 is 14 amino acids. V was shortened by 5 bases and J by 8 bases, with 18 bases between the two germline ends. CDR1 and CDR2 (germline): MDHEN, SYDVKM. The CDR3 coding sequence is TGTGCCAGCAGTCCCCCCAGGAGGGTGGGCGGCTACACCTTC. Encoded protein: CASSPPRRVGGYTF.

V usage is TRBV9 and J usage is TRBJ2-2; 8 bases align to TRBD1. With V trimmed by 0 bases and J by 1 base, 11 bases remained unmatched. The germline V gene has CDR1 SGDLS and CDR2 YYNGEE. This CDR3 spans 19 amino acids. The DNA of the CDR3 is TGTGCCAGCAGCGTAGACGGGGTCAGGGGGCGCCGGAACACCGGGGAGCTGTTTTTT. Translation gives CASSVDGVRGRRNTGELFF.

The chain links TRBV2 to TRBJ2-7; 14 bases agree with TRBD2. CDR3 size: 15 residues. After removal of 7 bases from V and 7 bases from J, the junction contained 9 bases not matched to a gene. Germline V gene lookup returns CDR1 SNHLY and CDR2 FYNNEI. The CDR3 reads CASKTGLAGGGEQYF. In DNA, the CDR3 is TGTGCCAGCAAAACTGGACTAGCGGGAGGCGGGGAGCAGTACTTC.

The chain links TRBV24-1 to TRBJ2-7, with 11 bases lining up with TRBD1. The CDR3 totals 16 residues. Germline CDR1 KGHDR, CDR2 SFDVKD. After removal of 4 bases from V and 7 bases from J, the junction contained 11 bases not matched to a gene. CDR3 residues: CATSDPGQGAGREQYF. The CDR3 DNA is TGTGCCACCAGTGACCCCGGACAGGGGGCTGGTCGGGAGCAGTACTTC.

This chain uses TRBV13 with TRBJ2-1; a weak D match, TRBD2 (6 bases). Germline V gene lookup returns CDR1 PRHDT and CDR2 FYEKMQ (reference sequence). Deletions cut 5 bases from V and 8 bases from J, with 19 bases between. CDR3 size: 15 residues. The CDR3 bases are TGTGCCAGCAGCGCCTCCCGGGAGTTTAGGGATGAGCAGTTCTTC. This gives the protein CASSASREFRDEQFF.

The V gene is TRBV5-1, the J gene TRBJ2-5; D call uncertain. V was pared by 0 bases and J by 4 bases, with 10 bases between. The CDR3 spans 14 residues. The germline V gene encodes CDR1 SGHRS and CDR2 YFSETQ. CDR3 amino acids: CASSLVARRETQYF. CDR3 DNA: TGCGCCAGCAGCTTGGTCGCTAGACGAGAGACCCAGTACTTC.

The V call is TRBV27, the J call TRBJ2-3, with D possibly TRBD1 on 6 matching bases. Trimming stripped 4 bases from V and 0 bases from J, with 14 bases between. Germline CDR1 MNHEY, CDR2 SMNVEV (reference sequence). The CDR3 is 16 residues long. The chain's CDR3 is CASSSFRGSSTDTQYF. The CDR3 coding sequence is TGTGCCAGCAGTTCCTTCAGGGGATCGAGCACAGATACGCAGTATTTT.

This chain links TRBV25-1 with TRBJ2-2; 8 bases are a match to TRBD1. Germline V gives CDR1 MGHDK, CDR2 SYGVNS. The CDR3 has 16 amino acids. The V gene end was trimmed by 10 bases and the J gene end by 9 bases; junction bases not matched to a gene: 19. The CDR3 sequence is CATSNLGTGLTRELFF. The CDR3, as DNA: TGTGCCACCTCAAACCTCGGGACAGGTCTTACCCGGGAGCTGTTTTTT.

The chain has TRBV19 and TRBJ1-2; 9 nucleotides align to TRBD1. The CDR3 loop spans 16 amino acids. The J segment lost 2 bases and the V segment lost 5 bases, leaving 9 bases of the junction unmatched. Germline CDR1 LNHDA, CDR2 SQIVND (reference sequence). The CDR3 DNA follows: TGTGCCAGTAGTTCGCTGTCAGGACAGGGGAACTATGGCTACACCTTC. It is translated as CASSSLSGQGNYGYTF.

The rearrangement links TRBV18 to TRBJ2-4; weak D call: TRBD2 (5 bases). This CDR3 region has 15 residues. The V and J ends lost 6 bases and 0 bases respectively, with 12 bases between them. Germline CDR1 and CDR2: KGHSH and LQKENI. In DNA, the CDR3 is TGTGCCAGCTCCGAGGGCGCCCAAGCCAAAAACATTCAGTACTTC. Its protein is CASSEGAQAKNIQYF.

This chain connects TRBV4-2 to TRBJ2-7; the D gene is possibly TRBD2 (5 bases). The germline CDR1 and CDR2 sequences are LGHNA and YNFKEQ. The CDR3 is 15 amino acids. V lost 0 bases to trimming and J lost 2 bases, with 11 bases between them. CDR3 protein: CASSQEASGTYEQYF. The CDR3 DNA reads TGTGCCAGCAGCCAAGAAGCATCGGGAACCTACGAGCAGTACTTC.

CDR3 residues: CASSYAGQGPGYTF. The CDR3 bases are TGTGCCAGCAGTTACGCCGGACAGGGTCCTGGCTACACCTTC. The V gene is TRBV6-5, the J gene TRBJ1-2; 8 nucleotides agree with TRBD1. The CDR3 totals 14 residues. Germline CDR1 is MNHEY and CDR2 is SVGAGI. The V and J ends lost 2 bases and 7 bases, in that order; junction bases with no gene match: 6.

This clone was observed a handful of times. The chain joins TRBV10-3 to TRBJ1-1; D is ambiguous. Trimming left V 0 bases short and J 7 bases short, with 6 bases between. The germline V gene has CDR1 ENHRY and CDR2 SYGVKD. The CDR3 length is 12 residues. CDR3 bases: TGTGCCATCAGTGAGTCGCGGGTTGAAGCTTTCTTT. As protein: CAISESRVEAFF.

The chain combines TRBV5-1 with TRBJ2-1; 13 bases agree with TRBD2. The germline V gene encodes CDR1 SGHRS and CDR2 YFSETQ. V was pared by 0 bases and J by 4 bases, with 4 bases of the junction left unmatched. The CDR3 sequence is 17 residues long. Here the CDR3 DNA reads TGCGCCAGCAGCTTGGCACTAGCGGGAGGGTCATACAATGAGCAGTTCTTC. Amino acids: CASSLALAGGSYNEQFF.

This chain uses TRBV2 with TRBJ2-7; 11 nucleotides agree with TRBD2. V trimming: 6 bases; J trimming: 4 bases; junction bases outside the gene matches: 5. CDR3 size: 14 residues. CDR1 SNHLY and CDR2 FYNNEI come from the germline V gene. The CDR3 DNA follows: TGTGCCAGCAGACCCACTAGCGGGAGTTACGAGCAGTACTTC. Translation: CASRPTSGSYEQYF.